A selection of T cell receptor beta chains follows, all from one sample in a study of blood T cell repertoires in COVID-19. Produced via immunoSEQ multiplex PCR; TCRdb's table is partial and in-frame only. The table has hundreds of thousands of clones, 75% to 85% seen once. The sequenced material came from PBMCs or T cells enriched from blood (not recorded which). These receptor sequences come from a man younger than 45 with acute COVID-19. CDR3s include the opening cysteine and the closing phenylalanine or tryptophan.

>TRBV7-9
CASSSGVQPQHF
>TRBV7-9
CASSLGSEGRNQPQHF
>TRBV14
CASSKGRGGYTF
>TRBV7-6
CASSLEGGQGTDTQYF
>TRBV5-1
CASRAGTTTDTQYF
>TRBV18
CASSPGGSGGNEQFF
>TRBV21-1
CASSKVGRNYGYTF
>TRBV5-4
CASSPPGQGAITGELFF
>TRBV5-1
CASSVGQGGTGELFF
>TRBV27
CASKVGQYTEAFF
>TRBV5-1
CASSSLDSDLNYGYTF
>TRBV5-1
CASNIRTGGDEQYF
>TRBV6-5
CASMGLAGNTGELFF
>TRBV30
CAWSRLAGALRGNIQYF
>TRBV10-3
CAISVSRDNSRSFDTEAFF
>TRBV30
CAWSVDGTGNQPQHF
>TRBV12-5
CASGLERQFEAFF
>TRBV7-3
CASSPKDSPNTEAFF
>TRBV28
CASSPGDLSYGYTF
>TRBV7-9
CASSQTNYGYTF
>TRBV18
CASSRATYNEQFF
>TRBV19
CASSPGTLNTEAFF
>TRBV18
CASSSTLRDRSYYTF
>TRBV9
CASSATAGGSYEQYF
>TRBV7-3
CASSPQADQNTGELFF